The 13 T cell receptor beta chains given below trace back to one sample, sequenced in a study of response to subunit inactivated influenza vaccine. TCRdb used MiXCR to reprocess the RT-PCR reads, holding one entry per CDR3 protein. The sample lists hundreds of thousands of distinct CDR3 sequences; over 9.5% were seen once. The sequences come from PBMCs from blood, collected about 6 weeks after vaccination. These receptors came from a man aged 45-65 years who received an inactivated influenza vaccine.

This clonotype has a handful of counts. The V and J genes are TRBV11-2 and TRBJ1-6; TRBD1 matches 9 bases. This CDR3 contains 16 residues. Germline loops: CDR1 SGHAT, CDR2 FQNNGV. The junction had 9 bases not matched to a gene; V was cut back by 5 bases and J by 7 bases. CDR3 protein: CASSTSDRGRNSPLHF. CDR3 DNA: TGTGCCAGCAGCACCTCGGACAGGGGACGGAATTCACCCCTCCACTTT.

The chain carries TRBV6-8 and TRBJ1-1, with D perhaps matching TRBD1 (6 bases). V was clipped by 9 bases and J by 1 base, with 24 bases between them. The CDR3 is made up of 17 amino acids. Germline loops: CDR1 MNHGY, CDR2 SAAAGT. The CDR3 DNA is TGTGCCAGGCAACTGTGTGCAGGGGCCCTGAGGAACACTGAAGCTTTCTTT. Its translation: CARQLCAGALRNTEAFF.

The genes are TRBV29-1 and TRBJ2-5; D uncertain. The germline gives CDR1 SQVTM, CDR2 ANQGSEA. CDR3 size: 18 residues. V was shortened by 4 bases and J by 1 base, with 25 bases between the two germline ends. CDR3 loop: CSVGFFLSYTGSQETQYF. The CDR3 nucleotides read TGCAGCGTTGGGTTTTTCCTCTCCTACACGGGTTCCCAAGAGACCCAGTACTTC.

Ten or more counts support this clonotype. V is TRBV29-1 and J is TRBJ2-3, with D unresolved. The CDR3 has 14 residues. V dropped 4 bases and J dropped 6 bases, with 17 bases sitting between them. The germline gives CDR1 SQVTM, CDR2 ANQGSEA. DNA for the CDR3: TGCAGCGTTGTCGCAGGCGGCGCATTGGATACGCAGTATTTT. It is translated as CSVVAGGALDTQYF.

This clonotype was observed a few times. The chain is built from TRBV19 and TRBJ2-6; TRBD2 aligns across 7 bases. J was trimmed by 2 bases and V by 5 bases; bases with no gene match: 3. Germline-derived CDR1 and CDR2 are LNHDA and SQIVND (reference sequence). This CDR3 has 15 residues. CDR3 in DNA: TGTGCCAGTAGTCCTCGGGGGGCTGGGGCCAACGTCCTGACTTTC. This encodes CASSPRGAGANVLTF.

In its sample, this clonotype was seen a few times. This rearrangement joins TRBV5-5 to TRBJ2-1, with 11 bases that match TRBD2. The CDR3 is 17 amino acids. Germline V gene data show CDR1 as SGHKS and CDR2 as YYEKEE (reference sequence). The ends lost 0 bases at V and 6 bases at J; junction bases unmatched: 8. DNA of the CDR3: TGTGCCAGCAGCTTGGCCCTCTCTAGCGGGGGGAGCAATGAGCAGTTCTTC. Translation gives CASSLALSSGGSNEQFF.

V gene TRBV20-1 combines with J gene TRBJ1-6; 8 nucleotides align to TRBD1. CDR3 length equals 18 residues. V gave up 5 bases and J gave up 0 bases; unmatched junction bases: 12. The germline gives CDR1 DFQATT, CDR2 SNEGSKA (reference sequence). The DNA of the CDR3 is TGCAGTGCTGAGACTTTGGGACAGGCGAGCTCCTATAATTCACCCCTCCACTTT. As protein: CSAETLGQASSYNSPLHF.

Many counts were recorded for this clonotype. V gene TRBV24-1 combines with J gene TRBJ2-1; 11 bases align to TRBD1. Germline V gene lookup returns CDR1 KGHDR and CDR2 SFDVKD. This CDR3 comprises 13 residues. Trimming removed 7 bases from V and 14 bases from J; junction bases left unmatched: 9. For the CDR3, the DNA is TGTGCCACCAGCAGACGGGACAGGGGGATGAAGTTCTTC. The encoded protein is CATSRRDRGMKFF.

This clonotype was counted only a few times. J is TRBJ2-2 and V is TRBV12-3 or TRBV12-4; the match to TRBD2 covers 10 bases. V lost 3 bases and J lost 7; bases outside the gene matches: 8. The length of the CDR3 is 16 residues. The CDR3 spells CASSFYSSGGYGELFF. In DNA, the CDR3 is TGTGCCAGCAGTTTTTATTCTAGCGGGGGCTACGGGGAGCTGTTTTTT.

Ten or more counts support this clonotype. The V gene is TRBV10-1, the J gene TRBJ2-7; 7 bases map to TRBD1. The CDR3 runs 14 residues. V dropped 2 bases and J dropped 3; count of bases not matched to a gene: 4. CDR1 and CDR2 from the germline V gene are WNHNN and SYGVQD (reference sequence). CDR3 nucleotides: TGCGCCAGCAGTGAGGGTGACAGGGACTACGAGCAGTACTTC. The encoded protein is CASSEGDRDYEQYF.

The rearrangement joins TRBV20-1 to TRBJ1-2; 7 bases are shared with TRBD1. From germline, CDR1 is DFQATT and CDR2 SNEGSKA (reference sequence). The CDR3 covers 12 residues. Unmatched junction bases numbered 9, after V lost 6 bases and J lost 8 bases. The CDR3 sequence is CSATTGDGGYTF. In DNA, the CDR3 is TGCAGTGCAACTACAGGGGACGGAGGCTACACCTTC.

This clonotype was seen more than once but under ten times. The junction differs from germline at one of its ends, possibly a read error. This chain joins TRBV6-6 and TRBJ2-7, with D possibly TRBD1 on 5 matching bases. This CDR3 region has 13 residues. Germline V gives CDR1 MNHNY, CDR2 SVGAGI (reference sequence). Written as DNA, the CDR3 is TGTGTCAGCAGCGCGACAGAGGCCTACGAGCAGTACTTC. Amino acid sequence: CVSSATEAYEQYF.

In this sample, this clonotype turned up many times. V and J are TRBV4-3 and TRBJ2-3, with unresolved D. The CDR3 spans 13 residues. With 3 bases removed from V and 6 bases from J, the gap between germline ends came to 10 bases. Germline CDR1 LGHNA, CDR2 YSLEER. CDR3 in DNA: TGCGCCAGCAGCCAGATATTTAGGGATACGCAGTATTTT. Amino acids: CASSQIFRDTQYF.